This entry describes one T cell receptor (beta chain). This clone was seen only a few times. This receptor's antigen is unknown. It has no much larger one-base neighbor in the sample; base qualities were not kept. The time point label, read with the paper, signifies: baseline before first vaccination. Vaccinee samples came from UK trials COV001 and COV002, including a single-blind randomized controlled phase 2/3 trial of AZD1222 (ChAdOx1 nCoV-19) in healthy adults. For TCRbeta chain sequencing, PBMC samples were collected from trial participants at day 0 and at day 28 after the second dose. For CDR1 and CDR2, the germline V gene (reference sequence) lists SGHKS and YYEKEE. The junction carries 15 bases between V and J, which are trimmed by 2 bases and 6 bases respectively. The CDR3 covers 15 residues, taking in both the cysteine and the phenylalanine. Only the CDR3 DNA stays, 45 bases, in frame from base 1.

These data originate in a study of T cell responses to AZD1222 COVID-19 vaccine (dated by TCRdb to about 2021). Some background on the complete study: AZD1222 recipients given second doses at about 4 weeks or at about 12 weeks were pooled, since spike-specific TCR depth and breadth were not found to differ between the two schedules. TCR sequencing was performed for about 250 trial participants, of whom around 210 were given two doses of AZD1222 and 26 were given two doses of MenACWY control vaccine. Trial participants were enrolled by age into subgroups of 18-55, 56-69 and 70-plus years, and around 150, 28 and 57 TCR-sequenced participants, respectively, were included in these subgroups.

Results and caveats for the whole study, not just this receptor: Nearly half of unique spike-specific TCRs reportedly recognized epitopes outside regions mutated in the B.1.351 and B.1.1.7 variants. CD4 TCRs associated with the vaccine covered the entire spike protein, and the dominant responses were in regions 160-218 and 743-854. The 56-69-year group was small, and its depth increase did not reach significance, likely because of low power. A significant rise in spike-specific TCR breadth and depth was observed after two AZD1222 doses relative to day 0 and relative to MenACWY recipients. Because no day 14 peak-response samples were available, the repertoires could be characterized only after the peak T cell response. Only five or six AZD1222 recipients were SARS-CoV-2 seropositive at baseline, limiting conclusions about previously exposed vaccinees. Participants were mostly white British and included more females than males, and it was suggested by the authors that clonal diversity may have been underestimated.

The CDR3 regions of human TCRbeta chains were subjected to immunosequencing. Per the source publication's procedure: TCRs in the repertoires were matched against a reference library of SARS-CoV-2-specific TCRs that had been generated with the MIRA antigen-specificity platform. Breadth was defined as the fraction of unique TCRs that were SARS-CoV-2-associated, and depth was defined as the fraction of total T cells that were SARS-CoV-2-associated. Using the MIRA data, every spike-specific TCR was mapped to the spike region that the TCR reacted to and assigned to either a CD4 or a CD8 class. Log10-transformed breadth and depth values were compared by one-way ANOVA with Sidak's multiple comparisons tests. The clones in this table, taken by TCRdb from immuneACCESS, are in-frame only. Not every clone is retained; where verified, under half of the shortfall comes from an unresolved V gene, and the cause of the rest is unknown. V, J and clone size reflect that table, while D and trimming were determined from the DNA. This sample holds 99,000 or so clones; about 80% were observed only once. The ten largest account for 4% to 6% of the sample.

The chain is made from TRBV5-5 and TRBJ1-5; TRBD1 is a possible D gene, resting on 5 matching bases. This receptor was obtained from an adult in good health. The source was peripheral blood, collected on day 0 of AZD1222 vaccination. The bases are TGTGCCAGCAGCTTAGGGCCCCGGGGGGGTCAGCCCCAGCATTTT. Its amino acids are CASSLGPRGGQPQHF.